The 27 T cell receptor beta chains reported below all come from one sample, sequenced in a study of blood T cell repertoires in COVID-19. This table comes from immunoSEQ multiplex PCR, and its TCRdb copy is limited to in-frame clones, with some not included. The data contain 110,000 to 150,000 clones, over 70% of them singletons. Material: peripheral blood. The receptors shown here come from a man aged 50-59 years with active or convalescent COVID-19.

V is TRBV27 and J is TRBJ2-1, with 12 bases fitting TRBD2. The CDR3 runs 17 residues. The germline V gene encodes CDR1 MNHEY and CDR2 SMNVEV (reference sequence). V shed 4 bases and J 8 bases; nucleotides not matched to a gene: 12. The CDR3 region is CASSSLWTSGKGDEQFF. The CDR3 bases are TGTGCCAGCAGTTCTCTCTGGACTAGCGGGAAAGGGGATGAGCAGTTCTTC.

The V and J genes are TRBV28 and TRBJ2-2; TRBD2 matches at 8 bases. The CDR3 is 19 residues long. In germline, CDR1 is MDHEN, CDR2 SYDVKM. The V and J ends lost 2 bases and 3 bases, in that order; junction bases with no gene match: 14. CDR3 amino acids: CASSLREGGRVPYTGELFF. CDR3 sequence (DNA): TGTGCCAGCAGTTTACGGGAGGGAGGGCGTGTACCCTACACCGGGGAGCTGTTTTTT.

Only a few counts were recorded for this clone. The V call is TRBV7-8, the J call TRBJ1-4; D may be TRBD1 (6 bases). The V gene's germline CDR1 is SGHVS and CDR2 FQNEAQ. The length of the CDR3 is 15 residues. The V end was cut by 5 bases, the J end by 0 bases, with 10 bases between. The CDR3 DNA reads as TGTGCCAGCAGCCTAAACAGGGCAACTAATGAAAAACTGTTTTTT. Its translation is CASSLNRATNEKLFF.

The rearrangement joins TRBV10-3 to TRBJ2-7; 7 nucleotides agree with TRBD1. The ends lost 4 bases at V and 5 bases at J; junction bases unmatched: 5. CDR3 length: 13 amino acids. Germline V gives CDR1 ENHRY, CDR2 SYGVKD. This CDR3 is CAISGQGYHEQYF. The CDR3 region has the DNA TGTGCCATCAGTGGACAGGGCTACCACGAGCAGTACTTC.

J is TRBJ2-5 and V is TRBV11-3; 8 bases line up with TRBD2. The CDR3 extends over 14 amino acids. After removal of 5 bases from V and 5 bases from J, the junction contained 7 bases not matched to a gene. Per germline, CDR1 SGHNT and CDR2 YENEEA. The DNA for the CDR3 is TGTGCCAGCAGCCCCGGGACTAGGGGGGAGACCCAGTACTTC. Residues: CASSPGTRGETQYF.

This sequence joins TRBV4-2 and TRBJ2-1; D is unresolved. The CDR3 has 14 residues. Trimming left V 0 bases short and J 5 bases short, with 8 bases between. CDR1 and CDR2 (germline): LGHNA, YNFKEQ. The DNA of the CDR3 is TGTGCCAGCAGCCAAGAGGGCCCGAACAATGAGCAGTTCTTC. It yields the protein CASSQEGPNNEQFF.

This clone appeared once. The rearrangement links TRBV10-3 to TRBJ1-2, with D perhaps matching TRBD1 (5 bases). In germline, CDR1 is ENHRY, CDR2 SYGVKD. The V gene lost 7 bases and the J gene lost 1 base, with 10 bases spanning the gap. This CDR3 spans 13 amino acids. CDR3 coding DNA: TGTGCCATCATGAGTCAGGGTAACTATGGCTACACCTTC. Its translation is CAIMSQGNYGYTF.

In its sample, this clone was seen once. The chain combines TRBV5-1 with TRBJ2-7; perhaps TRBD2 as D (6 bases). CDR3 length: 14 residues. With 4 bases removed from V and 3 bases from J, the gap between germline ends came to 14 bases. Germline CDR1 SGHRS, CDR2 YFSETQ. The CDR3 region is CASSPRGSGYEQYF. The CDR3 DNA reads TGCGCCAGCAGCCCCCGGGGTAGCGGCTACGAGCAGTACTTC. Based on the CDR3 plus reference TRBV5-1 and TRBJ2-7, the full variable domain is KAGVTQTPRYLIKTRGQQVTLSCSPISGHRSVSWYQQTPGQGLQFLFEYFSETQRNKGNFPGRFSGRQFSNSRSEMNVSTLELGDSALYLCASSPRGSGYEQYFGPGTRLTVT.

The DNA for the CDR3 is TGTGCCAGCTCACCACCCAGACTAGCGGGAGCGGGAGATACGCAGTATTTT. Its protein product is CASSPPRLAGAGDTQYF. The chain couples TRBV18 to TRBJ2-3, with 12 bases lining up with TRBD2. CDR3 length: 17 residues. The ends lost 0 bases at V and 5 bases at J; junction bases unmatched: 6. From germline, CDR1 is KGHSH and CDR2 LQKENI.

This clone is a singleton in its sample. The rearrangement uses TRBV27 and TRBJ2-7, with 11 bases matching TRBD2. The CDR3 totals 14 residues. The V and J ends lost 5 bases and 2 bases, in that order; junction bases with no gene match: 2. CDR1 is MNHEY, CDR2 SMNVEV, per germline (reference sequence). CDR3 DNA sequence: TGTGCCAGCAGTCTTAGCGGGAGGGCCTACGAGCAGTACTTC. Translating it yields CASSLSGRAYEQYF.

This chain links TRBV12-3 or TRBV12-4 with TRBJ1-3; D uncertain. This CDR3 is built from 13 residues. Trimming took off 7 bases at V and 3 bases at J, with 10 bases between the two ends. CDR3 nucleotide sequence: TGTGCCAGCAAGCTAGGTGATGGAAACACCATATATTTT. Translated, it gives CASKLGDGNTIYF.

The CDR3 DNA sequence: TGTGCCACCAGCAGTCAGCGGGGGAGCTATGGCTACACCTTC. Translation: CATSSQRGSYGYTF. The chain employs TRBV15 and TRBJ1-2, with D maybe TRBD1 (5 bases). There are 14 residues in the CDR3. Trimming removed 3 bases from V and 4 bases from J, with 12 bases in between. Germline loops: CDR1 LNHNV, CDR2 YYDKDF (reference sequence).

The gene calls are TRBV5-1 and TRBJ1-1, with TRBD1 as a possible D gene (6 bases). This CDR3 is 13 amino acids long. The V end lost 1 base, the J end lost 8 bases, and 12 bases lay between the germline ends. Germline CDR1 reads SGHRS; CDR2 reads YFSETQ. This CDR3 is CASSLTQGIEAFF. DNA of the CDR3: TGCGCCAGCAGCTTGACACAGGGCATAGAAGCTTTCTTT.

The V call is TRBV5-4, the J call TRBJ2-7, with 10 nucleotides matching TRBD2. The CDR3 contains 15 residues. Per germline, CDR1 SGHNT and CDR2 YYREEE (reference sequence). The V segment lost 3 bases and the J segment 1 base; nucleotides outside the gene matches: 4. CDR3 in amino acids: CASSSLAGVSYEQYF. In DNA, the CDR3 is TGTGCCAGCAGCTCCCTAGCGGGAGTTTCCTACGAGCAGTACTTC.

In this sample, this clone turned up a few times. The gene calls are TRBV25-1 and TRBJ1-3, with 8 positions matching TRBD1. Germline V gene lookup returns CDR1 MGHDK and CDR2 SYGVNS. The junction had 1 base not matched to a gene; V was cut back by 3 bases and J by 0 bases. The CDR3 spans 15 residues. CDR3 coding DNA: TGTGCCAGCAGTGAGACAGGGGTCTCTGGAAACACCATATATTTT. Protein sequence: CASSETGVSGNTIYF. The full variable domain, rest sourced from reference TRBV25-1 and TRBJ1-3, is EADIYQTPRYLVIGTGKKITLECSQTMGHDKMYWYQQDPGMELHLIHYSYGVNSTEKGDLSSESTVSRIRTEHFPLTLESARPSHTSQYLCASSETGVSGNTIYFGEGSWLTVV.

V usage is TRBV29-1 and J usage is TRBJ2-7; TRBD1 matches 7 bases. The CDR3 is made up of 13 amino acids. With V trimmed by 1 base and J by 7 bases, 7 bases remained unmatched. Germline CDR1 reads SQVTM; CDR2 reads ANQGSEA. The CDR3 nucleotides are TGCAGCGTTGAAGTAGGGACAGAATTGGAGCAGTACTTC. Encoded protein: CSVEVGTELEQYF.

V is TRBV9 and J is TRBJ2-3; D gene unclear. V lost 3 bases and J lost 0, with 11 bases in between. The CDR3 is 15 amino acids. Germline CDR1 SGDLS, CDR2 YYNGEE. CDR3 region: CASSAPGLSTDTQYF. CDR3 in DNA: TGTGCCAGCAGCGCCCCCGGTTTGAGCACAGATACGCAGTATTTT.

The chain carries TRBV9 and TRBJ1-1; D is unresolved. This CDR3 region has 13 residues. Germline V gives CDR1 SGDLS, CDR2 YYNGEE. V lost 3 bases and J 6 bases, leaving 12 bases between the germline ends. CDR3 bases: TGTGCCAGCAGCGCCCTGCCCGGGGCTGAAGCTTTCTTT. Its translation is CASSALPGAEAFF.

The rearrangement joins TRBV5-4 to TRBJ2-3; TRBD1 matches at 9 bases. This CDR3 is built from 16 residues. The V and J ends lost 3 bases and 5 bases, in that order; junction bases with no gene match: 10. Germline lookup yields CDR1 SGHNT and CDR2 YYREEE (reference sequence). CDR3 protein: CASSSPRGQGRDTQYF. The DNA for the CDR3 is TGTGCCAGCAGCTCCCCTCGGGGACAGGGCCGAGATACGCAGTATTTT.

This chain joins TRBV6-5 and TRBJ1-5, with 9 bases identical to TRBD1. The CDR3 length is 15 residues. CDR1 and CDR2 (germline): MNHEY, SVGAGI. With V trimmed by 8 bases and J by 3 bases, 8 bases remained unmatched. The CDR3 here is CASVTRDRANQPQHF. CDR3 DNA: TGTGCCAGCGTTACCCGGGACAGGGCCAATCAGCCCCAGCATTTT.

V is TRBV28 and J is TRBJ2-7; a weak D match, TRBD1 (5 bases). V was shortened by 1 base and J by 0 bases, with 7 bases between the two germline ends. The CDR3 contains 14 residues. Germline CDR1 and CDR2: MDHEN and SYDVKM. CDR3 DNA: TGTGCCAGCAGTTTATATACAGGCTCCTACGAGCAGTACTTC. Its protein product is CASSLYTGSYEQYF.

J is TRBJ2-7 and V is TRBV7-2; 11 bases align to TRBD2. CDR1 and CDR2 from the germline V gene are SGHTA and FQGNSA. This CDR3 has 15 residues. The V segment lost 4 bases and the J segment 3 bases; nucleotides outside the gene matches: 5. CDR3 region: CASSWGLAENYEQYF. In nucleotides, the CDR3 is TGTGCCAGCAGCTGGGGACTAGCGGAGAACTACGAGCAGTACTTC.

The chain uses TRBV4-2 and TRBJ2-5, with a weak D call TRBD2 (6 bases). V was pared by 2 bases and J by 5 bases, with 12 bases between. The CDR3 extends over 14 amino acids. The germline V gene has CDR1 LGHNA and CDR2 YNFKEQ. CDR3 nucleotides: TGTGCCAGCAGCCAACCCGGGAGCGGCGAGACCCAGTACTTC. As protein: CASSQPGSGETQYF.

The chain has TRBV2 and TRBJ2-7; tentative D call: TRBD2 (6 bases). V gave up 0 bases and J gave up 12 bases, with 12 bases separating them. Germline values: CDR1 SNHLY, CDR2 FYNNEI. The CDR3 spans 12 residues. The CDR3: CASSEAGRKWYF. DNA of the CDR3: TGTGCCAGCAGTGAAGCTGGGAGGAAATGGTACTTC.

The chain uses TRBV7-9 and TRBJ2-2; D is undetermined. Germline CDR1 SEHNR, CDR2 FQNEAQ (reference sequence). The CDR3 length is 14 residues. Trimming cost V 5 bases and J 4 bases, with 11 bases left between them. CDR3 loop: CASSLLLGTGELFF. The CDR3 nucleotides are TGTGCCAGCAGCCTTCTCCTAGGCACCGGGGAGCTGTTTTTT.

The CDR3 DNA reads as TGTGCCAGCAGTTTATTAGGGAGCTCCTACAATGAGCAGTTCTTC. This translates into CASSLLGSSYNEQFF. This chain uses TRBV27 with TRBJ2-1; D may be TRBD2 (5 bases). CDR3 size: 15 residues. Germline V gene lookup returns CDR1 MNHEY and CDR2 SMNVEV (reference sequence). Trimming shortened V by 1 base and J by 0 bases, and 7 bases separated the two germline ends.

The chain recombines TRBV4-2 with TRBJ1-1; a weak D match, TRBD1 (5 bases). Trimming removed 4 bases at V and 4 bases at J, with 13 bases between. There are 14 residues in the CDR3. Looked up from germline, CDR1 is LGHNA and CDR2 is YNFKEQ. This CDR3 reads CASSPHLTVTEAFF. The CDR3 DNA sequence: TGTGCCAGCAGCCCCCATTTGACAGTCACTGAAGCTTTCTTT.